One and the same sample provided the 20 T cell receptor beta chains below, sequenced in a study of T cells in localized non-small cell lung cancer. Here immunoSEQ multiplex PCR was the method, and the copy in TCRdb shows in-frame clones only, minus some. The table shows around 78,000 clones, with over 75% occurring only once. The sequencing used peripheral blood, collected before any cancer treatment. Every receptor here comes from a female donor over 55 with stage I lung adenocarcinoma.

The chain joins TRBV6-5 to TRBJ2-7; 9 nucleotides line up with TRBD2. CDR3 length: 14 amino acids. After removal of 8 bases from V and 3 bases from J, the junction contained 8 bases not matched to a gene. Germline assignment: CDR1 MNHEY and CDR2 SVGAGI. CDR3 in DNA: TGTGCCAGCGGGATAGCGGGAGCTGTCTACGAGCAGTACTTC. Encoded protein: CASGIAGAVYEQYF.

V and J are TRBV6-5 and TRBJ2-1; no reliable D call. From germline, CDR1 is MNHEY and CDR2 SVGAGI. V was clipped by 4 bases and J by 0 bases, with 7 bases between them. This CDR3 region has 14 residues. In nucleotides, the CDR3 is TGTGCCAGCAGTTTTCTCTCCTCCTACAATGAGCAGTTCTTC. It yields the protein CASSFLSSYNEQFF.

CDR3 residues: CASSLTPDTQYF. The CDR3 DNA reads as TGTGCCAGCAGCCTTACACCAGATACGCAGTATTTT. The chain has TRBV6-6 and TRBJ2-3; D gene unclear. Germline values: CDR1 MNHNY, CDR2 SVGAGI (reference sequence). The length of the CDR3 is 12 residues. The V end lost 6 bases, the J end lost 4 bases, and 8 bases lay between the germline ends.

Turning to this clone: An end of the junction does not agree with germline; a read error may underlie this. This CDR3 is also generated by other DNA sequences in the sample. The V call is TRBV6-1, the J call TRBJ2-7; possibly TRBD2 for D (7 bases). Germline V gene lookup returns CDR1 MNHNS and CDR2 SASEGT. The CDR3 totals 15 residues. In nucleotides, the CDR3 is TGTGCCAGCAGTGGGGGGGGCGGCCTCTCCTATGAGCAGTACTTC. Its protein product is CASSGGGGLSYEQYF.

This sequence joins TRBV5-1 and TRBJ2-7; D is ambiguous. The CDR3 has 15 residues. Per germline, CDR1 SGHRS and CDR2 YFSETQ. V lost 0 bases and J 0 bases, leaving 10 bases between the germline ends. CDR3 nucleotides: TGCGCCAGCAGCTTGGCTGTGGGAAGCTCCTACGAGCAGTACTTC. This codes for CASSLAVGSSYEQYF.

Here the CDR3 reads CASSPGASSTDTQYF. The CDR3 DNA reads TGCGCCAGCAGCCCCGGGGCATCTAGCACAGATACGCAGTATTTT. V and J are TRBV5-1 and TRBJ2-3, with D perhaps TRBD1 or TRBD2 (5 bases each). The CDR3 totals 15 residues. With 4 bases removed from V and 0 bases from J, the gap between germline ends came to 12 bases. CDR1 and CDR2 (germline): SGHRS, YFSETQ.

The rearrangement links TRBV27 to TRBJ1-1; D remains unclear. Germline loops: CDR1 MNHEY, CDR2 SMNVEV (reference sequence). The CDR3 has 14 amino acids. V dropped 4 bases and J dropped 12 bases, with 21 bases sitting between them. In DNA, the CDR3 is TGTGCCAGCAGTTACAACCCAGGTCTGACACCCTCTTTCTTT. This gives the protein CASSYNPGLTPSFF.

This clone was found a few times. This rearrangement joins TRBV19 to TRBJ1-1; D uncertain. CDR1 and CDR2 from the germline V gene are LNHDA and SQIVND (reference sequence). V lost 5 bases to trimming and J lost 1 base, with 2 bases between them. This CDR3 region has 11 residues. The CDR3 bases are TGTGCCAGTAGTCAGAACACTGAAGCTTTCTTT. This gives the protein CASSQNTEAFF.

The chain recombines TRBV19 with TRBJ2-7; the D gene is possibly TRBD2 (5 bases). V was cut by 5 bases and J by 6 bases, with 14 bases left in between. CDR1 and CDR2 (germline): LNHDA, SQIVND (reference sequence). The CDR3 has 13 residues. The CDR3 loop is CASSLAERGEQYF. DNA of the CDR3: TGTGCCAGTAGTCTCGCAGAACGGGGCGAGCAGTACTTC.

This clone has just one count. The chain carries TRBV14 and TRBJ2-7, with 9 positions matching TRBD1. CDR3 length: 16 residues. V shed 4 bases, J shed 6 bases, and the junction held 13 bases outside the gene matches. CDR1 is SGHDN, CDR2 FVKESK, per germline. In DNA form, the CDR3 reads TGTGCCAGCAGCCCTCGGGCCGGGACAGGGATCTCCGAGCAGTACTTC. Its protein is CASSPRAGTGISEQYF.

CDR3 in DNA: TGTGCCAGCAGCCCGACCATCCTCCTAGTCAACACCGGGGAGCTGTTTTTT. It codes for CASSPTILLVNTGELFF. This chain links TRBV7-2 with TRBJ2-2; D ambiguous. V lost 5 bases, J lost 2 bases, and 18 bases lay in between. This CDR3 has 17 amino acids. CDR1 is SGHTA, CDR2 FQGNSA, per germline.

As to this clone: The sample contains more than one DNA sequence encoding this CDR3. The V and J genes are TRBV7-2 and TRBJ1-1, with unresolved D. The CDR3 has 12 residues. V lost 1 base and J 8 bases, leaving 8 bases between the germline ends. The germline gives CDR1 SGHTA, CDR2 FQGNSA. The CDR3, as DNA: TGTGCCAGCAGCTTAGGCCTCACCGAAGCTTTCTTT. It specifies CASSLGLTEAFF.

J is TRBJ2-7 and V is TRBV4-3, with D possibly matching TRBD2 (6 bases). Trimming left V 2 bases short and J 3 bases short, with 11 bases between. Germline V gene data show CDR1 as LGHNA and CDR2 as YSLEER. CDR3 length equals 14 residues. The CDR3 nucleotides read TGCGCCAGCAGCCAATGGGGGGAAGGCTACGAGCAGTACTTC. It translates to CASSQWGEGYEQYF.

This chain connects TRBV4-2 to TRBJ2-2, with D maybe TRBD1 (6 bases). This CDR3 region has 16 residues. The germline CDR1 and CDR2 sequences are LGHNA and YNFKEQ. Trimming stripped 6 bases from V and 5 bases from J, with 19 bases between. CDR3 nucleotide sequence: TGTGCCAGCAGACACGACCCTTTACAGGGTACCGGGGAGCTGTTTTTT. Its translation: CASRHDPLQGTGELFF.

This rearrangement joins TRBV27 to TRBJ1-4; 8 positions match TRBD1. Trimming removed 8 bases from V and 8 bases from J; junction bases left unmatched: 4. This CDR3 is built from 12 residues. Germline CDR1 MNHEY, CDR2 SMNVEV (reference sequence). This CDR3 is CASGQGGEKLFF. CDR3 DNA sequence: TGTGCCAGCGGACAGGGCGGGGAAAAACTGTTTTTT.

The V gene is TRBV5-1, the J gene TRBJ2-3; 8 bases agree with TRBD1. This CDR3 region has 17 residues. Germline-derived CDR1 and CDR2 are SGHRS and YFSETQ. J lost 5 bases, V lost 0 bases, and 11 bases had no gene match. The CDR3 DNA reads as TGCGCCAGCAGCTTGGGTGGACAGGGCAGGGTAAAAGATACGCAGTATTTT. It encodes CASSLGGQGRVKDTQYF. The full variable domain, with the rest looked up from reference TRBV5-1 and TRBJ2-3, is KAGVTQTPRYLIKTRGQQVTLSCSPISGHRSVSWYQQTPGQGLQFLFEYFSETQRNKGNFPGRFSGRQFSNSRSEMNVSTLELGDSALYLCASSLGGQGRVKDTQYFGPGTRLTVL.

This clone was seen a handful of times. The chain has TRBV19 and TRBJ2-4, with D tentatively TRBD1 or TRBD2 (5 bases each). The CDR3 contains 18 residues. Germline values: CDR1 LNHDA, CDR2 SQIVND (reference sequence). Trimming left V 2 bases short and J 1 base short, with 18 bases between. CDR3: CASSIQGASTTAKNIQYF. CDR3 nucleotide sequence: TGTGCCAGTAGTATACAGGGTGCCTCGACTACTGCCAAAAACATTCAGTACTTC.

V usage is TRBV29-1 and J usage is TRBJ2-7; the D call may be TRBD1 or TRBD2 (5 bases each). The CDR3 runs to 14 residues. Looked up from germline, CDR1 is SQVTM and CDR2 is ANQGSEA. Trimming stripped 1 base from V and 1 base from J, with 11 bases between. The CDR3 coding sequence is TGCAGCGTTGAAGGGGACGATTCTTCCTACGAGCAGTACTTC. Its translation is CSVEGDDSSYEQYF.

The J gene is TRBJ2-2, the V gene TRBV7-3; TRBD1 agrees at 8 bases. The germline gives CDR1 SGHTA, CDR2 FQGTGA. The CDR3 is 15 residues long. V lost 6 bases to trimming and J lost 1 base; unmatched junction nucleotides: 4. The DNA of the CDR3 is TGTGCCAGCAGAAGTGACAGGGGGAACACCGGGGAGCTGTTTTTT. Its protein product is CASRSDRGNTGELFF.

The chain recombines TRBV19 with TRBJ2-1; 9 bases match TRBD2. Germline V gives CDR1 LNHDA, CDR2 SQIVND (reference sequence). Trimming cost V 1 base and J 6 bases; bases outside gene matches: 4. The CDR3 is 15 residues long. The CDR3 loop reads CASSIVAGALNEQFF. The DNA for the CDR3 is TGTGCCAGTAGTATAGTAGCGGGGGCCCTCAATGAGCAGTTCTTC.